The 18 T cell receptor gamma chains listed next were all sequenced from one sample in a study of Vδ1+ human thymocytes. These receptors have no known antigen. The template was reverse-transcribed extracted RNA. Multiplex PCR used pooled V-gene forward primers and a constant-region reverse primer to amplify CDR3s. With CATT, TCRdb re-called clones from the multiplex PCR reads. The sample consists of 20,000 to 25,000 gamma-chain clones, roughly an eighth of them appearing once. Points from the study as a whole: Highly polyclonal TRG and TRD repertoires with Gaussian CDR3 length distributions appeared in thymus.

The sequenced sample consisted of Vdelta1+ gamma-delta thymocytes from the thymus. Regarding subset: FACS-sorted CD3+ TCRalphabeta- TCRVdelta1+ TCRVdelta2- thymocytes. The receptors originated from a child younger than two who had congenital heart surgery.

This chain uses TRGV4 with TRGJ1 or TRGJ2. The CDR3 runs to 13 residues. J gave up 5 bases and V 10 bases, and 14 bases lay outside the gene matches. Germline-derived CDR1 and CDR2 are EGSTGY and YDSYTSSV. The CDR3 protein is CATLRIADYKKLF. In DNA, the CDR3 is TGTGCCACTCTCCGGATCGCCGATTATAAGAAACTCTTT.

Of note for this clone: A read error may be the cause here, since a much bigger clone is one base away. Other DNA variants within this sample encode the same CDR3. The gene calls are TRGV4 and TRGJP2. Germline CDR1 is EGSTGY and CDR2 is YDSYTSSV. This CDR3 has 14 amino acids. V shed 1 base, J shed 2 bases, and the junction held 1 base outside the gene matches. CDR3 protein: CATWDGSSDWIKTF. The CDR3 bases are TGTGCCACCTGGGATGGCAGTAGTGATTGGATCAAGACGTTT.

This clone was seen only a few times. The chain carries TRGV4 and TRGJ1 or TRGJ2. Losses at the gene ends were 6 bases for V and 11 bases for J; bases not matched to a gene: 7. The germline V gene encodes CDR1 EGSTGY and CDR2 YDSYTSSV. This CDR3 spans 10 amino acids. CDR3 nucleotide sequence: TGTGCCACCTGGAATCACGAGAAACTCTTT. It encodes CATWNHEKLF.

This chain joins TRGV3 and TRGJ1 or TRGJ2. This CDR3 is 15 amino acids long. In germline, CDR1 is VTNTFY, CDR2 YDVSTARD (reference sequence). V was clipped by 0 bases and J by 2 bases; unmatched bases: 7. CDR3 nucleotide sequence: TGTGCCACCTGGGACAGGGGGAATCATTATTATAAGAAACTCTTT. Amino acids: CATWDRGNHYYKKLF.

The V call is TRGV5, the J call TRGJ1 or TRGJ2. The CDR3 is 11 residues long. With V trimmed by 6 bases and J by 5 bases, 4 bases remained unmatched. Germline V CDR1 and CDR2: VINAFY, YDVSNSKD. CDR3 nucleotides: TGTGCCACCTGGCGCCATTATAAGAAACTCTTT. Residues: CATWRHYKKLF.

The V and J genes are TRGV5 and TRGJP2. After removal of 0 bases from V and 6 bases from J, the junction contained 19 bases not matched to a gene. CDR1 is VINAFY, CDR2 YDVSNSKD, per germline. The CDR3 extends over 19 amino acids. As DNA, the CDR3 is TGTGCCACCTGGGACAGGCGTTGGGCGATCCTCCCCGGTGATTGGATCAAGACGTTT. Amino acid sequence: CATWDRRWAILPGDWIKTF.

This clone was seen a few times. This chain connects TRGV9 to TRGJ1 or TRGJ2. This CDR3 is built from 14 residues. V lost 0 bases, J lost 12 bases, and 14 bases stayed unmatched. Germline CDR1 reads GITISATS; CDR2 reads ISYDGTV (reference sequence). Here the CDR3 reads CALWEVRTRRRKLF. The CDR3 DNA sequence: TGTGCCTTGTGGGAGGTGCGAACCCGAAGGAGGAAACTCTTT.

This clone was recorded a few times. Other DNA variants within this sample encode the same CDR3. The V call is TRGV8, the J call TRGJ1 or TRGJ2. CDR1 and CDR2 (germline): VENAVY, YDSYNSRV. The CDR3 spans 11 residues. Germline trimming cut 1 base from V and 8 bases from J; bases unmatched to any gene: 2. CDR3 protein: CATWDRDKKLF. Here the CDR3 DNA reads TGTGCCACCTGGGATAGAGATAAGAAACTCTTT.

The rearrangement joins TRGV4 to TRGJ1 or TRGJ2. Germline CDR1 is EGSTGY and CDR2 is YDSYTSSV. The CDR3 has 13 amino acids. V shed 6 bases, J shed 5 bases, and the junction held 10 bases outside the gene matches. CDR3 protein: CATWTEKDYKKLF. CDR3 in DNA: TGTGCCACCTGGACTGAAAAGGATTATAAGAAACTCTTT.

By its share, this clone is medium-sized (0.01 to 0.1%). This rearrangement joins TRGV5 to TRGJ1 or TRGJ2. The V and J ends lost 0 bases and 11 bases, in that order; junction bases with no gene match: 4. The CDR3 is 11 residues long. The germline V gene has CDR1 VINAFY and CDR2 YDVSNSKD. CDR3 bases: TGTGCCACCTGGGACAGGCCTCAGAAACTCTTT. Its protein product is CATWDRPQKLF.

V is TRGV9 and J is TRGJ1 or TRGJ2. CDR3 size: 13 residues. Germline CDR1 reads GITISATS; CDR2 reads ISYDGTV (reference sequence). V trimming: 2 bases; J trimming: 12 bases; junction bases outside the gene matches: 13. The DNA for the CDR3 is TGTGCCTTGTGGGAGGCCCGCCCGAGGGGGAAACTCTTT. Translation gives CALWEARPRGKLF.

V is TRGV5 and J is TRGJP2. The CDR3 runs to 17 residues. From germline, CDR1 is VINAFY and CDR2 YDVSNSKD. Trimming at V came to 0 bases and at J to 4 bases, leaving 11 bases not matched to a gene. CDR3 coding DNA: TGTGCCACCTGGGACAGGGGCCTTAAAGTTAGTGATTGGATCAAGACGTTT. Its translation is CATWDRGLKVSDWIKTF.

Comments on this clone: Other DNA sequences in this sample translate to the same CDR3. The chain employs TRGV5 and TRGJ1 or TRGJ2. Trimming removed 2 bases from V and 8 bases from J; junction bases left unmatched: 6. CDR1 and CDR2 (germline): VINAFY, YDVSNSKD. CDR3 length: 12 amino acids. In nucleotides, the CDR3 is TGTGCCACCTGGGACAATCGGGATAAGAAACTCTTT. It specifies CATWDNRDKKLF.

Note on this clone: Since a much larger clone is just one base distant, this may be a read error. The sample carries other DNA sequences with the same CDR3. The rearrangement uses TRGV9 and TRGJP. The CDR3 sequence is 16 residues long. Germline loops: CDR1 GITISATS, CDR2 ISYDGTV (reference sequence). Unmatched junction bases numbered 1, after V lost 2 bases and J lost 3 bases. The CDR3 here is CALWEAQELGKKIKVF. The CDR3 nucleotides read TGTGCCTTGTGGGAGGCGCAAGAGTTGGGCAAAAAAATCAAGGTATTT.

This clone was seen more than once but under ten times. This chain uses TRGV4 with TRGJ1 or TRGJ2. The CDR3 has 14 amino acids. Trimming removed 6 bases from V and 6 bases from J; junction bases left unmatched: 14. Germline V lookup: CDR1 EGSTGY, CDR2 YDSYTSSV. CDR3 protein: CATWKSGGGYKKLF. In DNA form, the CDR3 reads TGTGCCACCTGGAAATCAGGAGGTGGTTATAAGAAACTCTTT.

Worth noting for this clone: The sample carries other DNA sequences with the same CDR3. J is TRGJP2 and V is TRGV3. With 0 bases clipped from V and 5 bases from J, the junction kept 6 bases outside the gene matches. The CDR3 is 15 residues long. Germline V gene sequence: CDR1 VTNTFY, CDR2 YDVSTARD (reference sequence). The CDR3 nucleotides are TGTGCCACCTGGGACAGGCTAAGCAGTGATTGGATCAAGACGTTT. Its translation is CATWDRLSSDWIKTF.

A remark on this clone: Other DNA variants within this sample encode the same CDR3. The chain employs TRGV8 and TRGJ1 or TRGJ2. CDR3 length equals 12 residues. V dropped 1 base and J dropped 7; count of bases not matched to a gene: 4. Germline V gene lookup returns CDR1 VENAVY and CDR2 YDSYNSRV. The CDR3 sequence is CATWDSGYKKLF. CDR3 DNA sequence: TGTGCCACCTGGGATAGCGGGTATAAGAAACTCTTT.

The chain links TRGV5 to TRGJ1 or TRGJ2. Germline V gene sequence: CDR1 VINAFY, CDR2 YDVSNSKD. This CDR3 is built from 10 residues. J was trimmed by 15 bases and V by 4 bases; bases with no gene match: 9. DNA for the CDR3: TGTGCCACCTGGGATGGGATCGGACTCTTT. Encoded protein: CATWDGIGLF.